These T cell receptor beta chains were read from a single sample in a study of T cell changes during pregnancy in multiple sclerosis. Clones were sequenced by immunoSEQ multiplex PCR, and TCRdb holds only the in-frame ones, with some missing. The table shows 55,000 to 70,000 clones, with more than 75% occurring only once. The sequencing used peripheral blood, collected in the third trimester of pregnancy. Every receptor here comes from a female donor in good health, enrolled as a control in a pregnancy study. CDR3s leave out the opening cysteine and the closing phenylalanine or tryptophan. Fields, in order: J gene, V gene, CDR3 protein.

TRBJ2-6,TRBV7-2,ASMRGSGANVLT
TRBJ2-3,TRBV12-5,ASGLGQQSTDTQY
TRBJ2-3,TRBV5-1,ASSLEPQGTDTQY
TRBJ1-4,TRBV18,ASSPIKFAANEKLF
TRBJ1-1,TRBV7-2,ASSLGQREAF
TRBJ1-2,TRBV4-2,ASSQGGRGYGYT
TRBJ1-1,TRBV7-2,ASSAGLDRGGGAF
TRBJ2-2,TRBV7-6,ASRLAGANTGELF
TRBJ1-1,TRBV6-6,ASRDTARNTEAF
TRBJ2-1,TRBV4-2,ASSPGQGDYNEQF
TRBJ1-1,TRBV6-5,ASSYSNLATEAF
TRBJ2-2,TRBV25-1,ASRRDNSVGELF
TRBJ1-5,TRBV19,ASSIQGQGFQPQH
TRBJ2-3,TRBV9,ASSVAVLARGDTQY
TRBJ2-2,TRBV7-6,ASSLLGAGGNTGELF
TRBJ1-1,TRBV7-2,ASSLRTNLNTEAF